This entry lists 14 T cell receptor beta chains sequenced from one sample in a study of blood T cells in healthy people across ages. Combining a sample-barcoded 5' primer with a J-beta primer mix, a second PCR ran for 7 to 11 cycles. A single record per CDR3 protein comes from TCRdb applying MiXCR to the 5' RACE reads. The data contain 650,000 to 1,000,000 distinct CDR3 sequences, around 45% of them singletons. The sample comprised blood. The receptors come from a man of 80 years or more in good health.

A few counts support this clonotype. This chain uses TRBV5-1 with TRBJ1-6, with D possibly matching TRBD1 (5 bases). V lost 4 bases to trimming and J lost 6 bases, with 17 bases between them. The CDR3 spans 16 residues. Germline V lookup: CDR1 SGHRS, CDR2 YFSETQ. The CDR3 reads CASSATQGPSNSPLHF. The CDR3 DNA sequence: TGCGCCAGCAGCGCAACTCAGGGACCGAGTAATTCACCCCTCCACTTT.

This clonotype was picked up many times. This chain joins TRBV7-2 and TRBJ2-7; D could derive from TRBD1 or TRBD2 (5 bases each). Between the trimmed V and J ends, which lost 4 bases and 2 bases, there was a span of 12 bases. The germline CDR1 and CDR2 sequences are SGHTA and FQGNSA. The CDR3 is 14 amino acids. The CDR3 sequence: CASSSRDGTYEQYF. CDR3 nucleotides: TGTGCCAGCAGCTCTCGGGACGGAACCTACGAGCAGTACTTC.

The chain recombines TRBV4-2 with TRBJ2-5; D uncertain. This CDR3 has 13 amino acids. Trimming removed 5 bases at V and 1 base at J, with 8 bases between. Germline values: CDR1 LGHNA, CDR2 YNFKEQ. Written as DNA, the CDR3 is TGTGCCAGCAGCGTGCAGTCCCAAGAGACCCAGTACTTC. It specifies CASSVQSQETQYF.

The rearrangement links TRBV5-6 to TRBJ2-1; 7 bases match TRBD2. This CDR3 region has 17 residues. J was trimmed by 3 bases and V by 2 bases; bases with no gene match: 11. Germline V lookup: CDR1 SGHDT, CDR2 YYEEEE. In DNA form, the CDR3 reads TGTGCCAGCAGCTTCACCCCGAACATAGCGGGCTACAATGAGCAGTTCTTC. This gives the protein CASSFTPNIAGYNEQFF. Supplemented by reference TRBV5-6 and TRBJ2-1, the full variable domain reads DAGVTQSPTHLIKTRGQQVTLRCSPKSGHDTVSWYQQALGQGPQFIFQYYEEEERQRGNFPDRFSGHQFPNYSSELNVNALLLGDSALYLCASSFTPNIAGYNEQFFGPGTRLTVL.

The chain has TRBV4-2 and TRBJ2-1; D is perhaps TRBD2 (5 bases). CDR1 is LGHNA and CDR2 is YNFKEQ in the germline V gene. The CDR3 runs to 18 residues. V lost 0 bases, J lost 2 bases, and 17 bases lay in between. The CDR3 nucleotides are TGTGCCAGCAGCCAAGATCTTCCTGCCGGGATCACCTACAATGAGCAGTTCTTC. Translation: CASSQDLPAGITYNEQFF.

The chain is built from TRBV29-1 and TRBJ2-1, with D possibly matching TRBD2 (5 bases). Germline assignment: CDR1 SQVTM and CDR2 ANQGSEA. Trimming took off 4 bases at V and 9 bases at J, with 13 bases between the two ends. This CDR3 spans 12 amino acids. The CDR3 nucleotides read TGCAGCGTTGGCCGGTCCGGAGGTGAGCAGTTCTTC. This codes for CSVGRSGGEQFF.

This clonotype was counted a few times. V is TRBV7-2 and J is TRBJ2-1; 7 bases are shared with TRBD2. This CDR3 has 15 amino acids. J lost 6 bases, V lost 5 bases, and 10 bases had no gene match. Germline values: CDR1 SGHTA, CDR2 FQGNSA. In DNA form, the CDR3 reads TGTGCCAGCAGCGCTGGACTAGTTCGTGCCAATGAGCAGTTCTTC. Protein: CASSAGLVRANEQFF.

The CDR3: CASSWDLSAGPQHF. DNA of the CDR3: TGTGCCAGCAGTTGGGACCTGTCCGCAGGGCCCCAGCATTTT. The chain links TRBV12-3 or TRBV12-4 to TRBJ1-5; D might be TRBD1 (5 bases). This CDR3 comprises 14 residues. The V and J ends lost 4 bases and 9 bases respectively, with 16 bases between them.

The CDR3 sequence is CASSYPAAGLNEQFF. CDR3 in DNA: TGTGCCAGCAGTTACCCCGCTGCGGGGTTAAATGAGCAGTTCTTC. The chain employs TRBV6-5 and TRBJ2-1; perhaps TRBD2 as D (6 bases). The CDR3 is made up of 15 amino acids. V was trimmed by 2 bases and J by 7 bases, leaving 15 bases between them. CDR1 is MNHEY, CDR2 SVGAGI, per germline.

The CDR3: CASSQDAGGRDTQYF. The DNA of the CDR3 is TGCGCCAGCAGCCAAGATGCAGGGGGACGGGATACGCAGTATTTT. The chain employs TRBV4-3 and TRBJ2-3; 7 positions agree with TRBD1. Trimming at V came to 0 bases and at J to 6 bases, leaving 6 bases not matched to a gene. The V gene's germline CDR1 is LGHNA and CDR2 YSLEER. The CDR3 covers 15 residues.

The rearrangement joins TRBV14 to TRBJ2-1, with D possibly being TRBD1 or TRBD2 (5 bases each). The V end lost 0 bases, the J end lost 13 bases, and 16 bases lay between the germline ends. The CDR3 totals 14 residues. CDR1 is SGHDN, CDR2 FVKESK, per germline. The CDR3 coding sequence is TGTGCCAGCAGCCAAGAGTTGAGGGGAGAGACCCAGTTCTTC. This encodes CASSQELRGETQFF.

The chain combines TRBV4-1 with TRBJ2-6; 7 nucleotides line up with TRBD1. The CDR3 is made up of 18 amino acids. Per germline, CDR1 MGHRA and CDR2 YSYEKL. The V segment lost 0 bases and the J segment 5 bases; nucleotides outside the gene matches: 10. The CDR3, as DNA: TGCGCCAGCAGCCAAGAAGGACAGGCTTTGGTATGGGCCAACGTCCTGACTTTC. This sequence encodes CASSQEGQALVWANVLTF.

The V and J genes are TRBV5-1 and TRBJ2-5; 10 bases agree with TRBD2. This CDR3 comprises 17 residues. Trimming at V came to 0 bases and at J to 11 bases, leaving 16 bases not matched to a gene. CDR1 SGHRS and CDR2 YFSETQ come from the germline V gene. CDR3 sequence reads: CASSLEPSGRGGNEQYF. The CDR3 nucleotides read TGCGCCAGCAGCTTGGAGCCTAGCGGGAGAGGGGGCAATGAGCAGTACTTC.

A remark on this clonotype: It is unclear where the CDR3 begins or ends on the DNA, so no DNA is shown, and the CDR3 is as TCRdb lists it. J is TRBJ2-7 and V is TRBV5-1; the table names TRBD2, a call not compared with the DNA. The CDR3 spans 15 amino acids, including both terminal residues. Per germline, CDR1 SGHRS and CDR2 YFSETQ. CDR3: CASTLGTSGSYEQYF.